Below, 18 T cell receptor beta chains from the same sample are listed, as sequenced in a study of response to subunit inactivated influenza vaccine. TCRdb ran MiXCR on the RT-PCR reads and lists one entry per CDR3 protein. The data hold some 300,000 distinct CDR3 sequences, with 20% to 25% observed a single time. The sequences come from PBMCs from blood, collected about 19 months after vaccination. These receptors were collected from a man between 50 and 75 years old who received an inactivated influenza vaccine.

The chain couples TRBV5-1 to TRBJ2-1, with TRBD2 identical over 9 bases. The trim removed 4 bases at V and 1 base at J, leaving 3 bases unmatched. Germline V CDR1 and CDR2: SGHRS, YFSETQ. The CDR3 is made up of 15 amino acids. CDR3 protein: CASSRAGGSYNEQFF. The DNA of the CDR3 is TGCGCCAGCAGCCGAGCGGGAGGATCCTACAATGAGCAGTTCTTC.

This clonotype appeared many times. CDR3 sequence (DNA): TGTGCCATCAGGCCCCCCCCAGGGGACGGCAATCAGCCCCAGCATTTT. Translation gives CAIRPPPGDGNQPQHF. V is TRBV10-3 and J is TRBJ1-5, with D perhaps TRBD1 (6 bases). The CDR3 has 16 amino acids. Trimming took 6 bases from V and 2 from J, leaving 17 bases between them. Germline V gives CDR1 ENHRY, CDR2 SYGVKD.

The rearrangement joins TRBV3-1 to TRBJ2-7; D unresolved. The CDR3 contains 14 residues. Per the germline V gene, CDR1 is LGHDT and CDR2 is YNNKEL (reference sequence). V was clipped by 4 bases and J by 3 bases, with 13 bases between them. The CDR3: CASSLRRTLYEQYF. The CDR3 DNA reads as TGTGCCAGCAGCCTCCGCCGCACGCTCTACGAGCAGTACTTC.

This clonotype was recorded at least ten times. This chain connects TRBV12-3 or TRBV12-4 to TRBJ1-1, with D uncertain. This CDR3 spans 15 amino acids. Trimming removed 6 bases from V and 0 bases from J, with 14 bases in between. DNA for the CDR3: TGTGCCAGCAGGATTTATCCTGGACTGAACACTGAAGCTTTCTTT. It encodes CASRIYPGLNTEAFF.

This clonotype was detected a few times. This rearrangement joins TRBV4-2 to TRBJ2-1, with D perhaps matching TRBD1 (6 bases). Trimming shortened V by 0 bases and J by 3 bases, and 9 bases separated the two germline ends. The CDR3 totals 15 residues. Germline V gives CDR1 LGHNA, CDR2 YNFKEQ. CDR3 bases: TGTGCCAGCAGCCAAGATAGCAGGGGCTACAATGAGCAGTTCTTC. It encodes CASSQDSRGYNEQFF.

This clonotype was observed a few times. The chain recombines TRBV20-1 with TRBJ2-3, with 8 bases identical to TRBD1. This CDR3 region has 12 residues. CDR1 is DFQATT and CDR2 is SNEGSKA in the germline V gene (reference sequence). V lost 6 bases, J lost 4 bases, and 3 bases stayed unmatched. CDR3 residues: CSAPDRADTQYF. CDR3 in DNA: TGCAGTGCCCCGGACAGGGCAGATACGCAGTATTTT.

The chain links TRBV9 to TRBJ2-7; TRBD1 matches at 12 bases. Trimming took 6 bases from V and 7 from J; bases not matched to a gene: 11. The CDR3 has 15 residues. Germline lookup yields CDR1 SGDLS and CDR2 YYNGEE. Written as DNA, the CDR3 is TGTGCCAGCACCACCTGGGACAGGGGGCCTACTGAGCAGTACTTC. Its protein is CASTTWDRGPTEQYF.

The gene calls are TRBV7-3 and TRBJ2-1; TRBD2 matches 7 bases. The CDR3 is 15 amino acids. CDR1 SGHTA and CDR2 FQGTGA come from the germline V gene. The ends lost 3 bases at V and 2 bases at J; junction bases unmatched: 4. DNA for the CDR3: TGTGCCAGCAGCTTGCATCGGGAGGCCTACAATGAGCAGTTCTTC. It translates to CASSLHREAYNEQFF.

J is TRBJ2-1 and V is TRBV12-3 or TRBV12-4; D is ambiguous. This CDR3 spans 11 amino acids. The germline V and J ends were trimmed by 3 bases and 9 bases, with 6 bases remaining between them. Here the CDR3 reads CASSFRSEQFF. CDR3 sequence (DNA): TGTGCCAGCAGTTTCCGTAGTGAGCAGTTCTTC.

V and J are TRBV28 and TRBJ2-1; possibly TRBD2 for D (5 bases). V lost 6 bases and J lost 7, with 19 bases in between. The CDR3 contains 15 residues. Germline-derived CDR1 and CDR2 are MDHEN and SYDVKM. CDR3 protein: CASSRPGSLGNEQFF. CDR3 nucleotide sequence: TGTGCCAGCAGCCGCCCGGGATCATTGGGAAATGAGCAGTTCTTC.

This clonotype was seen more than once but under ten times. This chain joins TRBV5-1 and TRBJ2-6, with D unresolved. Germline values: CDR1 SGHRS, CDR2 YFSETQ. The CDR3 has 15 residues. V was pared by 2 bases and J by 2 bases, with 8 bases between. This chain's CDR3 is CASSFLGPGANVLTF. CDR3 bases: TGCGCCAGCAGCTTTCTAGGTCCTGGGGCCAACGTCCTGACTTTC.

There are a few counts of this clonotype. V usage is TRBV29-1 and J usage is TRBJ2-4, with D perhaps matching TRBD2 (7 bases). V was shortened by 6 bases and J by 3 bases, with 18 bases between the two germline ends. Germline-derived CDR1 and CDR2 are SQVTM and ANQGSEA. The CDR3 is made up of 15 amino acids. As DNA, the CDR3 is TGCAGCGTCCCTGGAGGGGGGGGCAACAAAAACATTCAGTACTTC. Its protein product is CSVPGGGGNKNIQYF.

This clonotype has only a few counts. This chain links TRBV4-3 with TRBJ2-1; 11 nucleotides agree with TRBD1. The trim removed 0 bases at V and 6 bases at J, leaving 4 bases unmatched. This CDR3 spans 16 amino acids. Germline lookup yields CDR1 LGHNA and CDR2 YSLEER. In nucleotides, the CDR3 is TGCGCCAGCAGCCAAGATACGGGACAGGGGGGCAATGAGCAGTTCTTC. Translating gives CASSQDTGQGGNEQFF.

The chain has TRBV5-1 and TRBJ2-7; tentative D call: TRBD1 (5 bases). This CDR3 spans 13 amino acids. Trimming removed 5 bases from V and 7 bases from J, with 16 bases in between. Germline V CDR1 and CDR2: SGHRS, YFSETQ. The CDR3 here is CASRFDSAGEQYF. CDR3 DNA: TGCGCCAGCAGATTTGACAGTGCCGGAGAGCAGTACTTC. Together with reference TRBV5-1 and TRBJ2-7, the CDR3 gives the full variable domain: KAGVTQTPRYLIKTRGQQVTLSCSPISGHRSVSWYQQTPGQGLQFLFEYFSETQRNKGNFPGRFSGRQFSNSRSEMNVSTLELGDSALYLCASRFDSAGEQYFGPGTRLTVT.

The CDR3 DNA is TGCAGCGTCTCCTCCCAGGGAGATACGCAGTATTTT. Its translation is CSVSSQGDTQYF. The chain joins TRBV29-1 to TRBJ2-3; D possibly corresponds to TRBD1 (5 bases). CDR1 is SQVTM, CDR2 ANQGSEA, per germline. There are 12 residues in the CDR3. Trimming removed 6 bases from V and 5 bases from J, with 12 bases in between.

This chain uses TRBV7-8 with TRBJ1-1; no clear D. The germline V gene encodes CDR1 SGHVS and CDR2 FQNEAQ. The germline V and J ends were trimmed by 5 bases and 3 bases, with 16 bases remaining between them. This CDR3 is 15 amino acids long. CDR3 sequence reads: CASSPTGERDTEAFF. The CDR3 nucleotides are TGTGCCAGCAGCCCCACCGGGGAAAGGGACACTGAAGCTTTCTTT.

This clonotype was seen a few times. The rearrangement links TRBV5-1 to TRBJ2-7; 10 positions match TRBD2. V lost 6 bases, J lost 7 bases, and 13 bases stayed unmatched. Germline-derived CDR1 and CDR2 are SGHRS and YFSETQ. The CDR3 extends over 15 amino acids. CDR3: CASTPTSGALGEQYF. The CDR3 DNA reads TGCGCCAGCACCCCCACTAGCGGGGCCTTAGGGGAGCAGTACTTC.

This clonotype was seen many times. This chain uses TRBV3-1 with TRBJ2-7; a possible D gene is TRBD1 (5 bases). CDR1 LGHDT and CDR2 YNNKEL come from the germline V gene (reference sequence). V lost 2 bases to trimming and J lost 2 bases, with 10 bases between them. This CDR3 comprises 14 residues. CDR3 protein: CASSQHTGTYEQYF. DNA of the CDR3: TGTGCCAGCAGCCAACACACAGGAACCTACGAGCAGTACTTC.